These T cell receptor beta chains were read from a single sample in a study of blood T cell repertoires in COVID-19. The data were produced by immunoSEQ multiplex PCR, yet TCRdb's version contains in-frame clones alone and is incomplete. The sample lists about 280,000 clones; roughly 88% were seen once. The sequencing sample was made of peripheral blood. Receptor source: a woman in her 70s with acute or convalescent COVID-19. The CDR3 runs from the conserved cysteine through the conserved F or W. Each record gives: D gene, clone size, V gene, J gene, CDR3 protein, CDR3 DNA. D genes are given only for firm matches. Where a row states a size, it is once, few, many or the class of an expanded clone; other rows omit it.

>NA|NA|TRBV2|TRBJ1-5
CASSSTRSNQPQHF
TGTGCCAGCAGTTCTACCCGTAGCAATCAGCCCCAGCATTTT
>NA|few|TRBV30|TRBJ1-6
CAWSVASPLHF
TGTGCCTGGAGTGTGGCTTCACCCCTCCACTTT
>NA|NA|TRBV29-1|TRBJ1-1
CSVLTNGDTEAFF
TGCAGCGTTCTAACTAACGGGGACACTGAAGCTTTCTTT
>NA|once|TRBV1|TRBJ2-7
CTSSQDHSFEQYF
TGCACCAGCAGCCAAGATCACTCTTTCGAGCAGTACTTC
>TRBD2|once|TRBV6-5|TRBJ2-4
CASSYDGTSKNIQYF
TGTGCCAGCAGTTACGACGGGACTAGCAAAAACATTCAGTACTTC
>NA|NA|TRBV5-1|TRBJ1-1
CASSFDPGTEAFF
TGCGCCAGCAGCTTTGACCCGGGGACTGAAGCTTTCTTT
>TRBD1|NA|TRBV10-3|TRBJ2-7
CAIQATGTAEQYF
TGTGCCATACAAGCAACCGGGACAGCCGAGCAGTACTTC
>NA|NA|TRBV10-3|TRBJ1-6
CAISANNSPLHF
TGTGCCATCAGTGCTAATAATTCACCCCTCCACTTT
>TRBD1|NA|TRBV7-9|TRBJ2-7
CASSLLWGQGAYEQYF
TGTGCCAGCAGCTTACTATGGGGACAGGGGGCCTACGAGCAGTACTTC
>NA|NA|TRBV7-3|TRBJ2-2
CASSSGLNTGELFF
TGTGCCAGCAGCTCGGGACTTAACACCGGGGAGCTGTTTTTT
>NA|NA|TRBV30|TRBJ1-5
CAWSKDRSQPQHF
TGTGCCTGGAGTAAAGACAGGTCTCAGCCCCAGCATTTT
>TRBD1|few|TRBV2|TRBJ1-2
CASSEIGGEGYTF
TGTGCCAGCAGTGAAATAGGGGGCGAAGGCTACACCTTC
>NA|NA|TRBV19|TRBJ1-5
CASTTGGYSNQPQHF
TGTGCCAGTACTACCGGAGGATATAGCAATCAGCCCCAGCATTTT
>NA|NA|TRBV18|TRBJ2-1
CASSGITGNGYNEQFF
TGTGCCAGCTCAGGAATTACAGGGAACGGGTACAATGAGCAGTTCTTC
>NA|NA|TRBV6-6|TRBJ1-2
CASSHGGNGYTF
TGTGCCAGCAGCCACGGGGGGAATGGCTACACCTTC
>NA|NA|TRBV3-1/TRBV3-2|TRBJ2-7
CASSLSTDRAYEQYF
TGTGCCAGCAGCCTCTCCACCGACAGAGCCTACGAGCAGTACTTC
>TRBD2|NA|TRBV24-1|TRBJ2-3
CATSDLTSGLPDTQYF
TGTGCCACCAGTGACCTGACTAGCGGGTTGCCAGATACGCAGTATTTT
>NA|NA|TRBV7-9|TRBJ2-5
CAGQRGRRETQYF
TGTGCCGGACAGAGAGGGCGTCGGGAGACCCAGTACTTC
>NA|NA|TRBV7-9|TRBJ1-6
CASSGQSGSPLHF
TGTGCCAGCAGCGGGCAATCCGGCTCACCCCTCCACTTT
>TRBD1|NA|TRBV19|TRBJ1-1
CASSSHLRGLNTEAFF
TGTGCCAGTAGTAGCCACCTCAGGGGGTTGAACACTGAAGCTTTCTTT
>TRBD2|NA|TRBV7-9|TRBJ2-2
CASSLSGGGPGELFF
TGTGCCAGCAGCTTATCCGGCGGGGGGCCCGGGGAGCTGTTTTTT
>NA|NA|TRBV5-8|TRBJ2-3
CACLGVTDTQYF
TGTGCCTGCCTGGGCGTCACAGATACGCAGTATTTT
>NA|NA|TRBV2|TRBJ1-3
CASSSPIPGSGNTIYF
TGTGCCAGCAGCTCTCCCATCCCGGGCTCTGGAAACACCATATATTTT
>TRBD1|NA|TRBV29-1|TRBJ1-1
CSAWTGFAEAFF
TGCAGCGCCTGGACAGGCTTTGCTGAAGCTTTCTTT